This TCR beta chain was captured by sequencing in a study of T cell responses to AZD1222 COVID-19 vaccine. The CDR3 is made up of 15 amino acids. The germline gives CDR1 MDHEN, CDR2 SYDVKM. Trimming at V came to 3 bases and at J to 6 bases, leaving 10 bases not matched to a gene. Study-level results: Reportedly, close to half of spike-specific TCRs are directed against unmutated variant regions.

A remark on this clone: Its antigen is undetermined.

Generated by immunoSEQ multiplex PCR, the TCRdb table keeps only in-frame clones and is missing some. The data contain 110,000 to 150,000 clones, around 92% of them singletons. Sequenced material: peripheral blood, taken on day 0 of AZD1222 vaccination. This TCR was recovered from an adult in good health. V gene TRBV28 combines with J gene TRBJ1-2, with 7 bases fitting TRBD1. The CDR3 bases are TGTGCCAGCAGTTTTCTATCGACAGGGCAGGATGGCTACACCTTC. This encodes CASSFLSTGQDGYTF.